This passage covers 14 T cell receptor beta chains from one sample sequenced in a study of blood T cell repertoires in COVID-19 (TCRdb year 2020). Library construction relied on the immunoSEQ multiplex PCR assay. This immuneACCESS table, as held by TCRdb, lists in-frame sequences with V and J called but not all clones. Of the missing ones, under half trace to an unresolved V gene in checked studies; the others have no known cause. The sample yields approximately 300,000 clones; about nine tenths were counted once. The ten largest account for more than 9% of the sample. Sequencing was performed on PBMCs or T cells enriched from blood (not recorded which). Every receptor here comes from a woman younger than 30 who had recovered from COVID-19.

The chain carries TRBV14 and TRBJ2-2; D possibly corresponds to TRBD2 (6 bases). The CDR3 has 20 amino acids. Germline lookup yields CDR1 SGHDN and CDR2 FVKESK. V was pared by 8 bases and J by 1 base, with 29 bases between. The CDR3 region has the DNA TGTGCCAGCCCCGTCCCGAGGAGGGCCGGACGAAAAGGGAACACCGGGGAGCTGTTTTTT. Protein: CASPVPRRAGRKGNTGELFF. Using reference TRBV14 and TRBJ2-2 for the parts outside the CDR3, the full variable domain is EAGVTQFPSHSVIEKGQTVTLRCDPISGHDNLYWYRRVMGKEIKFLLHFVKESKQDESGMPNNRFLAERTGGTYSTLKVQPAELEDSGVYFCASPVPRRAGRKGNTGELFFGEGSRLTVL.

This chain connects TRBV5-6 to TRBJ1-2; weak D call: TRBD1 (5 bases). Germline V gene sequence: CDR1 SGHDT, CDR2 YYEEEE. The CDR3 runs to 14 residues. V was clipped by 1 base and J by 4 bases, with 11 bases between them. CDR3 sequence reads: CASSLRRGIYGYTF. Written as DNA, the CDR3 is TGTGCCAGCAGCTTGAGGAGGGGCATCTATGGCTACACCTTC. Variable domain in full (rest from reference TRBV5-6 and TRBJ1-2): DAGVTQSPTHLIKTRGQQVTLRCSPKSGHDTVSWYQQALGQGPQFIFQYYEEEERQRGNFPDRFSGHQFPNYSSELNVNALLLGDSALYLCASSLRRGIYGYTFGSGTRLTVV.

This chain joins TRBV7-9 and TRBJ1-2; 7 positions agree with TRBD1. Germline values: CDR1 SEHNR, CDR2 FQNEAQ (reference sequence). The length of the CDR3 is 16 residues. V lost 2 bases, J lost 0 bases, and 6 bases stayed unmatched. The CDR3 sequence is CASSLSGTETNYGYTF. In DNA, the CDR3 is TGTGCCAGCAGCTTATCAGGGACAGAAACTAACTATGGCTACACCTTC.

V gene TRBV30 combines with J gene TRBJ1-2, with D tentatively TRBD1 (6 bases). The CDR3 runs 17 residues. Germline CDR1 and CDR2: GTSNPN and SVGIG (reference sequence). Trimming stripped 3 bases from V and 6 bases from J, with 26 bases between. The DNA of the CDR3 is TGTGCCTGGAGGCCCCGGACAGCTGCTGGTCAATCGGATGGCTACACCTTC. Protein product: CAWRPRTAAGQSDGYTF.

The V call is TRBV2, the J call TRBJ2-7, with D unclear. From germline, CDR1 is SNHLY and CDR2 FYNNEI. Between the trimmed V and J ends, which lost 4 bases and 0 bases, there was a span of 10 bases. The CDR3 has 14 residues. The CDR3 protein is CASSAGGFSYEQYF. The CDR3 DNA sequence: TGTGCCAGCAGTGCGGGTGGGTTCTCCTACGAGCAGTACTTC.

The rearrangement uses TRBV3-1 (or the pseudogene TRBV3-2) and TRBJ1-1; TRBD1 matches at 7 bases. Germline CDR1 is LGHDT and CDR2 is YNNKEL (reference sequence). V shed 6 bases, J shed 1 base, and the junction held 8 bases outside the gene matches. The CDR3 totals 15 residues. This CDR3 reads CASSLNRGENTEAFF. CDR3 bases: TGTGCCAGCAGTCTCAACAGGGGAGAGAACACTGAAGCTTTCTTT.

The table lists this clone with a few counts. V is TRBV9 and J is TRBJ1-5; TRBD1 aligns across 7 bases. CDR1 SGDLS and CDR2 YYNGEE come from the germline V gene. The CDR3 extends over 15 amino acids. The V and J ends lost 4 bases and 3 bases, in that order; junction bases with no gene match: 7. The DNA of the CDR3 is TGTGCCAGCAGCCGGGACAGTATCCCCAATCAGCCCCAGCATTTT. This codes for CASSRDSIPNQPQHF. Using reference TRBV9 and TRBJ1-5 for the parts outside the CDR3, the full variable domain is DSGVTQTPKHLITATGQRVTLRCSPRSGDLSVYWYQQSLDQGLQFLIQYYNGEERAKGNILERFSAQQFPDLHSELNLSSLELGDSALYFCASSRDSIPNQPQHFGDGTRLSIL.

The chain employs TRBV19 and TRBJ2-1; 8 bases fit TRBD2. The germline gives CDR1 LNHDA, CDR2 SQIVND (reference sequence). Losses at the gene ends were 4 bases for V and 4 bases for J; bases not matched to a gene: 6. The CDR3 has 15 residues. This CDR3 is CASSSNGGAYNEQFF. The CDR3 DNA follows: TGTGCCAGTAGTAGTAACGGGGGGGCTTACAATGAGCAGTTCTTC.

This chain connects TRBV10-2 to TRBJ2-1; D might be TRBD2 (5 bases). The CDR3 is 11 residues long. The ends were cut back, 5 bases at V and 12 bases at J, with 11 bases in the middle. Germline V lookup: CDR1 WSHSY, CDR2 SAAADI. The CDR3 spells CASSPGIGQFF. The CDR3 DNA reads TGCGCCAGCAGTCCCGGGATCGGGCAGTTCTTC.

V gene TRBV7-8 combines with J gene TRBJ2-3, with D tentatively TRBD1 (6 bases). Germline CDR1 and CDR2: SGHVS and FQNEAQ. The CDR3 has 16 residues. Trimming stripped 1 base from V and 9 bases from J, with 20 bases between. The CDR3 region is CASSLGEKLGQVTQYF. The CDR3, as DNA: TGTGCCAGCAGCTTAGGGGAAAAGCTGGGACAAGTAACGCAGTATTTT.

This clone was counted ten times or more. The chain is built from TRBV13 and TRBJ1-6; TRBD1 matches at 11 bases. Germline V gene lookup returns CDR1 PRHDT and CDR2 FYEKMQ (reference sequence). There are 17 residues in the CDR3. V trimming: 2 bases; J trimming: 10 bases; junction bases outside the gene matches: 10. The DNA of the CDR3 is TGTGCCAGCAGCTTAAGGCCCACCGGGACAGGGGGATCACCCCTCCACTTT. This translates into CASSLRPTGTGGSPLHF.

Details on this clone: At the DNA level, this CDR3 is encoded by other sequences in the same sample as well. V usage is TRBV7-3 and J usage is TRBJ2-5; TRBD2 is a possible D gene (5 bases). V gave up 5 bases and J gave up 5 bases, with 12 bases separating them. This CDR3 region has 13 residues. Germline values: CDR1 SGHTA, CDR2 FQGTGA. The CDR3 DNA sequence: TGTGCCAGCAGCCCGATGCGCGGGGAGACCCAGTACTTC. Translating gives CASSPMRGETQYF.

This chain connects TRBV6-1 to TRBJ2-7, with a tentative D call TRBD1 (8 bases). The V end was cut by 2 bases, the J end by 3 bases, with 11 bases between. This CDR3 region has 14 residues. The germline V gene encodes CDR1 MNHNS and CDR2 SASEGT. CDR3 coding DNA: TGTGCCAGCAGTGAAACAGGGGGGGGCTACGAGCAGTACTTC. It codes for CASSETGGGYEQYF.

The chain combines TRBV28 with TRBJ2-5; D may be TRBD2 (7 bases). Germline V gene data show CDR1 as MDHEN and CDR2 as SYDVKM. V was shortened by 8 bases and J by 3 bases, with 19 bases between the two germline ends. The CDR3 has 15 residues. The CDR3 nucleotides are TGTGCCAGCGTCGAGGGGGGGCAGGCTAAAGAGACCCAGTACTTC. Protein: CASVEGGQAKETQYF.